These 30 T cell receptor beta chains originate from one sample sequenced in a study of T-cell reconstitution after alpha-beta-depleted transplantation in children (dated by TCRdb to about 2016). Library method: PCR. TCRdb shows the sequencer as Illumina HiSeq 2500. To normalize quantification of the TCRbeta repertoire, the TCR libraries were built with molecular barcoding that relied on unique molecular identifiers. TCRdb redid the processing of the public reads, applying fastp at Q25 and MiXCR, and retained in-frame beta chains. Each CDR3 protein appears once, grouped with its most common genes and DNA. The sample table lists about 280,000 distinct CDR3 sequences, roughly 10% of them with a count of one. Roughly a quarter of the sample rests with the top ten. The meaning of the sample's treatment or condition label: allogeneic hematopoietic cell transplantation with graft depleted of TCRalphabeta T cells and CD19 B cells.

Specimen: peripheral blood, collected 180 days after TCRalphabeta/CD19-depleted stem cell transplant. The source is a male patient aged 2 to 9 who had a stem cell transplant for chronic granulomatous disease, so the T cells may come from the graft donor.

At least ten counts were recorded for this clonotype. The chain joins TRBV5-1 to TRBJ2-3, with D hard to call. Trimming removed 0 bases from V and 2 bases from J, with 7 bases in between. The CDR3 consists of 14 residues. Germline V gene sequence: CDR1 SGHRS, CDR2 YFSETQ. The CDR3 is CASSLEGYTDTQYF. The DNA for the CDR3 is TGCGCCAGCAGCTTGGAGGGCTACACAGATACGCAGTATTTT.

This clonotype was counted ten times or more. The chain links TRBV12-3 or TRBV12-4 to TRBJ1-1, with 9 nucleotides matching TRBD1. CDR3 length: 14 residues. The trim removed 4 bases at V and 3 bases at J, leaving 3 bases unmatched. This CDR3 is CASSSTGGDTEAFF. In DNA form, the CDR3 reads TGTGCCAGCAGTTCGACAGGGGGGGACACTGAAGCTTTCTTT.

This clonotype was seen repeatedly, ten times or more. The chain recombines TRBV7-9 with TRBJ1-1; 7 bases are a match to TRBD1. The CDR3 sequence is 13 residues long. Looked up from germline, CDR1 is SEHNR and CDR2 is FQNEAQ (reference sequence). After removal of 4 bases from V and 5 bases from J, the junction contained 4 bases not matched to a gene. CDR3 DNA sequence: TGTGCCAGCAGCTCGACAGGGTCAACTGAAGCTTTCTTT. The encoded protein is CASSSTGSTEAFF.

This clonotype occurred many times. This chain links TRBV20-1 with TRBJ2-1, with D perhaps given as TRBD1 or TRBD2 (6 bases each). The germline CDR1 and CDR2 sequences are DFQATT and SNEGSKA (reference sequence). V was pared by 1 base and J by 9 bases, with 19 bases between. CDR3 length: 15 residues. For the CDR3, the DNA is TGCAGTGCTAGAGGTTTTGGTGGGGGGCCGATTGAGCAGTTCTTC. As protein: CSARGFGGGPIEQFF.

In this sample, this clonotype turned up many times. The chain recombines TRBV4-3 with TRBJ1-1; 8 bases map to TRBD1. This CDR3 has 19 amino acids. CDR1 and CDR2 from the germline V gene are LGHNA and YSLEER. The junction had 17 bases not matched to a gene; V was cut back by 2 bases and J by 3 bases. The CDR3 coding sequence is TGCGCCAGCAGCCAAAGGACGGACAGGGTAAAAGTGCGGGACACTGAAGCTTTCTTT. Translating it yields CASSQRTDRVKVRDTEAFF.

This clonotype was recorded at least ten times. The chain uses TRBV5-1 and TRBJ2-5; D is perhaps TRBD2 (5 bases). The CDR3 has 15 amino acids. Germline-derived CDR1 and CDR2 are SGHRS and YFSETQ. V was cut by 3 bases and J by 2 bases, with 14 bases left in between. The CDR3 here is CASSWGAGHQETQYF. The CDR3 DNA sequence: TGCGCCAGCAGCTGGGGTGCGGGCCATCAAGAGACCCAGTACTTC.

The table lists this clonotype with many counts. This chain uses TRBV7-3 with TRBJ2-2, with D possibly TRBD1 on 5 matching bases. The CDR3 is made up of 15 amino acids. The V gene's germline CDR1 is SGHTA and CDR2 FQGTGA. V lost 0 bases, J lost 2 bases, and 7 bases lay in between. In nucleotides, the CDR3 is TGTGCCAGCAGCTTAACAGGGGTTAACACCGGGGAGCTGTTTTTT. This sequence encodes CASSLTGVNTGELFF.

At least ten counts were recorded for this clonotype. The chain is built from TRBV5-1 and TRBJ2-5; unclear D gene. Per the germline V gene, CDR1 is SGHRS and CDR2 is YFSETQ. The V gene lost 0 bases and the J gene lost 3 bases, with 12 bases spanning the gap. The CDR3 has 15 residues. CDR3 sequence reads: CASSLAVRPEETQYF. Written as DNA, the CDR3 is TGCGCCAGCAGCTTGGCCGTCAGACCCGAAGAGACCCAGTACTTC.

This clonotype was seen many times. This chain connects TRBV20-1 to TRBJ1-5, with no clear D. V was trimmed by 6 bases and J by 0 bases, leaving 6 bases between them. This CDR3 spans 12 amino acids. In germline, CDR1 is DFQATT, CDR2 SNEGSKA (reference sequence). CDR3 DNA: TGCAGTGCCACGTATAGCAATCAGCCCCAGCATTTT. Amino acids: CSATYSNQPQHF.

This clonotype occurred many times. The rearrangement links TRBV9 to TRBJ2-7; D call uncertain. Germline V gene lookup returns CDR1 SGDLS and CDR2 YYNGEE. The CDR3 length is 13 residues. V lost 2 bases and J lost 3, with 9 bases in between. The chain's CDR3 is CASSVNLGYEQYF. CDR3 nucleotides: TGTGCCAGCAGCGTGAATCTAGGCTACGAGCAGTACTTC.

In this sample, this clonotype turned up many times. The chain joins TRBV2 to TRBJ2-3; D unresolved. CDR3 size: 13 residues. CDR1 and CDR2 from the germline V gene are SNHLY and FYNNEI. V was clipped by 6 bases and J by 3 bases, with 10 bases between them. DNA of the CDR3: TGTGCCAGCAGCGTAGGAAGGACAGATACGCAGTATTTT. It encodes CASSVGRTDTQYF.

This clonotype was detected many times. DNA for the CDR3: TGTGCCAGCTGGACACTGAAAGACACCGGGGAGCTGTTTTTT. Encoded protein: CASWTLKDTGELFF. The chain couples TRBV7-8 to TRBJ2-2; the D gene is possibly TRBD1 (5 bases). V lost 8 bases and J 3 bases, leaving 13 bases between the germline ends. Germline assignment: CDR1 SGHVS and CDR2 FQNEAQ. The CDR3 is 14 residues long. Full variable domain (remainder filled in from reference TRBV7-8 and TRBJ2-2): GAGVSQSPRYKVAKRGQDVALRCDPISGHVSLFWYQQALGQGPEFLTYFQNEAQLDKSGLPSDRFFAERPEGSVSTLKIQRTQQEDSAVYLCASWTLKDTGELFFGEGSRLTVL.

This clonotype has a count of ten or more. V gene TRBV7-8 combines with J gene TRBJ1-6; the D is unclear. Germline CDR1 is SGHVS and CDR2 is FQNEAQ. The CDR3 is made up of 13 amino acids. The V end lost 2 bases, the J end lost 8 bases, and 7 bases lay between the germline ends. In nucleotides, the CDR3 is TGTGCCAGCAGCTTAAAGGACGATTCACCCCTCCACTTT. This sequence encodes CASSLKDDSPLHF.

This clonotype was counted at least ten times. CDR3 in DNA: TGTGCCAGCAGCTTGCTGGGTGGGAGCGTCTCCACAGATACGCAGTATTTT. Translated, it gives CASSLLGGSVSTDTQYF. The chain recombines TRBV5-6 with TRBJ2-3; D perhaps matches TRBD2 (5 bases). Germline V lookup: CDR1 SGHDT, CDR2 YYEEEE. This CDR3 is built from 17 residues. V was cut by 1 base and J by 2 bases, with 17 bases left in between.

The CDR3 protein is CASSPYGLERGLVDNEQFF. For the CDR3, the DNA is TGTGCCAGCAGCCCCTACGGTCTAGAGCGGGGGTTGGTGGACAATGAGCAGTTCTTC. V and J are TRBV11-2 and TRBJ2-1; 8 bases match TRBD2. V lost 5 bases, J lost 5 bases, and 20 bases stayed unmatched. CDR1 is SGHAT and CDR2 is FQNNGV in the germline V gene. There are 19 residues in the CDR3. Full variable domain (remainder filled in from reference TRBV11-2 and TRBJ2-1): EAGVAQSPRYKIIEKRQSVAFWCNPISGHATLYWYQQILGQGPKLLIQFQNNGVVDDSQLPKDRFSAERLKGVDSTLKIQPAKLEDSAVYLCASSPYGLERGLVDNEQFFGPGTRLTVL.

This clonotype was observed at least ten times. J is TRBJ1-1 and V is TRBV5-1; TRBD1 might be the D (6 bases). Trimming shortened V by 0 bases and J by 4 bases, and 10 bases separated the two germline ends. Germline V CDR1 and CDR2: SGHRS, YFSETQ. This CDR3 is 14 amino acids long. DNA for the CDR3: TGCGCCAGCAGCTTGGAAAACAGGGTCACTGAAGCTTTCTTT. It is translated as CASSLENRVTEAFF.

The chain carries TRBV12-3 or TRBV12-4 and TRBJ2-3, with TRBD1 matching over 9 bases. The V segment lost 3 bases and the J segment 5 bases; nucleotides outside the gene matches: 3. The CDR3 runs 14 residues. The chain's CDR3 is CASSFGQGRDTQYF. CDR3 coding DNA: TGTGCCAGCAGTTTTGGACAGGGGCGAGATACGCAGTATTTT.

This clonotype was counted ten times or more. The V call is TRBV19, the J call TRBJ1-2; D not certain. CDR1 LNHDA and CDR2 SQIVND come from the germline V gene (reference sequence). Between the trimmed V and J ends, which lost 4 bases and 4 bases, there was a span of 10 bases. The CDR3 is made up of 13 amino acids. The CDR3 DNA sequence: TGTGCCAGTAGTAGAGACTACATCTATGGCTACACCTTC. Translating gives CASSRDYIYGYTF.

The chain uses TRBV4-3 and TRBJ2-2; 9 nucleotides agree with TRBD2. The CDR3 has 17 amino acids. Germline V gene data show CDR1 as LGHNA and CDR2 as YSLEER. J lost 6 bases, V lost 0 bases, and 8 bases had no gene match. For the CDR3, the DNA is TGCGCCAGCAGCCAAGATATTGGCGGGGGGGCGGCCGGGGAGCTGTTTTTT. It yields the protein CASSQDIGGGAAGELFF.

This clonotype was found many times. V usage is TRBV29-1 and J usage is TRBJ1-5; tentative D call: TRBD1 (5 bases). V was cut by 4 bases and J by 0 bases, with 13 bases left in between. The CDR3 sequence is 15 residues long. Germline-derived CDR1 and CDR2 are SQVTM and ANQGSEA. The CDR3 bases are TGCAGCGTTGCTGTCGGGACGGATAGCAATCAGCCCCAGCATTTT. It translates to CSVAVGTDSNQPQHF. Variable domain in full (rest from reference TRBV29-1 and TRBJ1-5): SAVISQKPSRDICQRGTSLTIQCQVDSQVTMMFWYRQQPGQSLTLIATANQGSEATYESGFVIDKFPISRPNLTFSTLTVSNMSPEDSSIYLCSVAVGTDSNQPQHFGDGTRLSIL.

In nucleotides, the CDR3 is TGTGCCAGCAGCCGAGTCTCTAGCCTGGTCAATGAGCAGTTCTTC. Protein product: CASSRVSSLVNEQFF. The chain carries TRBV7-8 and TRBJ2-1; D might be TRBD2 (5 bases). The CDR3 runs to 15 residues. V dropped 5 bases and J dropped 6 bases, with 17 bases sitting between them. CDR1 is SGHVS, CDR2 FQNEAQ, per germline.

This clonotype was observed at least ten times. The chain carries TRBV27 and TRBJ2-5, with 8 bases fitting TRBD1. Germline CDR1 MNHEY, CDR2 SMNVEV (reference sequence). The V and J ends lost 5 bases and 8 bases, in that order; junction bases with no gene match: 7. The CDR3 extends over 13 amino acids. The CDR3 spells CASSPRQGRTQYF. CDR3 nucleotides: TGTGCCAGCAGTCCCAGACAGGGGCGTACCCAGTACTTC.

Note on this clonotype: A read error may be the cause here, since a much bigger clone is one base away. This chain joins TRBV6-1 and TRBJ2-1, with 9 bases aligning to TRBD1. The CDR3 sequence is 14 residues long. Germline assignment: CDR1 MNHNS and CDR2 SASEGT. In nucleotides, the CDR3 is TGTGCCGGCAGGAGGGACAGGGACTACAATGAGCAGTTCTTC. It yields the protein CAGRRDRDYNEQFF.

Ten or more counts support this clonotype. This CDR3 reads CAIQGGDEGTGELFF. The CDR3 DNA follows: TGTGCCATCCAGGGGGGGGATGAGGGCACCGGGGAGCTGTTTTTT. The chain couples TRBV24-1 to TRBJ2-2, with D perhaps assigned TRBD1 or TRBD2 (7 bases each). Trimming left V 11 bases short and J 4 bases short, with 19 bases between. Germline CDR1 KGHDR, CDR2 SFDVKD. The CDR3 contains 15 residues.

This clonotype was found many times. The rearrangement links TRBV12-3 or TRBV12-4 to TRBJ2-3; no clear D. V shed 1 base and J shed 6 bases, with 5 bases lying between them. The CDR3 extends over 12 amino acids. The CDR3 protein is CASSLVEDTQYF. CDR3 DNA sequence: TGTGCCAGCAGTTTAGTAGAGGATACGCAGTATTTT.

This clonotype was counted at least ten times. V gene TRBV10-2 combines with J gene TRBJ2-4; 9 bases map to TRBD1. The CDR3 totals 13 residues. CDR1 and CDR2 from the germline V gene are WSHSY and SAAADI. Trimming cost V 8 bases and J 7 bases; bases outside gene matches: 6. As DNA, the CDR3 is TGCGCCAGCTCTTCGGGGACAGGGAACATTCAGTACTTC. It yields the protein CASSSGTGNIQYF.

This clonotype was counted at least ten times. The DNA of the CDR3 is TGCTGCGGGGAGGAGCGTTACAATGAGCAGTTCTTC. Residues: CCGEERYNEQFF. The chain links TRBV29-1 to TRBJ2-1; weak D call: TRBD2 (6 bases). The length of the CDR3 is 12 residues. Germline-derived CDR1 and CDR2 are SQVTM and ANQGSEA.

The chain links TRBV20-1 to TRBJ2-1, with 9 bases lining up with TRBD2. Germline assignment: CDR1 DFQATT and CDR2 SNEGSKA (reference sequence). The trim removed 6 bases at V and 4 bases at J, leaving 10 bases unmatched. This CDR3 has 15 amino acids. CDR3 DNA sequence: TGCAGTGCCCCACCGACTAGCGGAAAATACAATGAGCAGTTCTTC. This encodes CSAPPTSGKYNEQFF.

This clonotype has a count of ten or more. V and J are TRBV5-1 and TRBJ1-4; D is unresolved. The V end lost 4 bases, the J end lost 14 bases, and 15 bases lay between the germline ends. CDR1 and CDR2 from the germline V gene are SGHRS and YFSETQ. The CDR3 totals 12 residues. CDR3: CASSPGGETLFF. The CDR3 DNA reads TGCGCCAGCAGCCCAGGCGGGGAGACGCTGTTTTTT.

This clonotype appeared many times. The CDR3 DNA is TGTGCCAGCAGCCAACTCTCAGCAGGGGACGGGGAGCTGTTTTTT. It translates to CASSQLSAGDGELFF. The chain is built from TRBV4-2 and TRBJ2-2; TRBD1 is a possible D gene (6 bases). The CDR3 has 15 residues. The germline V gene encodes CDR1 LGHNA and CDR2 YNFKEQ. Trimming took 2 bases from V and 7 from J, leaving 14 bases between them.